The sequence of this TCR beta chain was determined in a study of T cells in Graves' hyperthyroidism and ophthalmopathy. V was pared by 3 bases and J by 3 bases, with 14 bases between. This CDR3 has 15 amino acids. Study results and limitations: Most thyroid clonotypes expanded above 0.001 were also detected in blood.

There are many counts of this clonotype. What it binds is not known. Disease duration under 2 months; hyperthyroidism patients were aged 18 to 65. The diagnoses drew upon clinical symptoms, serum thyroxine and TRAb, thyroid ultrasound and orbital computed tomography. This blood was taken when hyperthyroidism was first diagnosed, before any ophthalmopathy symptoms existed. From RNA transcripts, TCR beta CDR3 regions were amplified. HTBI primers were the set used in a first-round RT-PCR of the TCR CDR3. TCRdb reprocessed the multiplex PCR reads via MiXCR and lists one record per CDR3 protein. The table has over 250,000 distinct CDR3 sequences, under 30% seen once.

The sequence came from a man aged 35-49 years with Graves' hyperthyroidism that later progressed to Graves' ophthalmopathy. The specimen sequenced was blood. The chain recombines TRBV12-3 or TRBV12-4 with TRBJ1-1; D not resolved. The CDR3 spells CASSFRRIRDTEAFF. CDR3 in DNA: TGTGCCAGCAGTTTTAGGAGGATCCGGGACACTGAAGCTTTCTTT.